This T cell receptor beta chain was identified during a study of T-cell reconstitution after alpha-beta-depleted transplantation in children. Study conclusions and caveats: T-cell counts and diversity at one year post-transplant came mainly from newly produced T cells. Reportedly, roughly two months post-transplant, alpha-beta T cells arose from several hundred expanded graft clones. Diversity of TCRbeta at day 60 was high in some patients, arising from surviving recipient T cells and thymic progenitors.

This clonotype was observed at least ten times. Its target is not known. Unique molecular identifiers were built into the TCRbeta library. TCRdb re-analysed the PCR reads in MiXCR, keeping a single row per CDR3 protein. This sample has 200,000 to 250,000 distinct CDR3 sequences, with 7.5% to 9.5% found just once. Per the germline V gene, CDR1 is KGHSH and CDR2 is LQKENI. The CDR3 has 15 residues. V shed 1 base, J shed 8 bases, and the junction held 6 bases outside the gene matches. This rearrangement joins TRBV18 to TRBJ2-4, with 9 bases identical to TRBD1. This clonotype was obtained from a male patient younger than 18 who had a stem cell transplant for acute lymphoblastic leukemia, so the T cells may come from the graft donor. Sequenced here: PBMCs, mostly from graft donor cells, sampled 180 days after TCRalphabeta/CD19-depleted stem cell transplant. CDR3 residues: CASSPLPGQGYIQYF. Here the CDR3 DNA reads TGTGCCAGCTCACCACTTCCGGGACAGGGTTACATTCAGTACTTC.